Listed below are T cell receptor beta chains from one sample, sequenced in a study of blood T cell repertoires in COVID-19. Assay: immunoSEQ multiplex PCR; the TCRdb copy retains only in-frame clones and omits some. The table includes 250,000 to 300,000 clones, under 90% detected once. Sequencing input: PBMCs or T cells enriched from blood (not recorded which). These receptors all come from a middle-aged woman who had recovered from COVID-19. Both conserved end residues are part of each CDR3. A D gene is named only where the DNA matches it firmly. Some rows mark clone size as missing; the rest say once, few, many or name a class of expanded clone.

J gene: TRBJ1-2; D gene: -; clone size: -; V gene: TRBV6-5; CDR3 protein: CASSYQNHGGYTF; CDR3 DNA: TGTGCCAGCAGTTACCAGAACCATGGTGGCTACACCTTC
J gene: TRBJ1-5; D gene: -; clone size: -; V gene: TRBV2; CDR3 protein: CASSEARGPQHF; CDR3 DNA: TGTGCCAGCAGTGAAGCCCGAGGGCCCCAGCATTTT
J gene: TRBJ2-1; D gene: TRBD2; clone size: -; V gene: TRBV3-1/TRBV3-2; CDR3 protein: CASSLGLAGVEQFF; CDR3 DNA: TGTGCCAGCAGCCTCGGACTAGCGGGGGTCGAGCAGTTCTTC
J gene: TRBJ1-4; D gene: -; clone size: -; V gene: TRBV18; CDR3 protein: CASSPGLNEKLFF; CDR3 DNA: TGTGCCAGCTCACCGGGACTCAATGAAAAACTGTTTTTT
J gene: TRBJ1-3; D gene: TRBD1; clone size: -; V gene: TRBV7-8; CDR3 protein: CASSSQGSSGNTIYF; CDR3 DNA: TGTGCCAGCAGCTCACAGGGGAGCTCTGGAAACACCATATATTTT
J gene: TRBJ2-7; D gene: TRBD2; clone size: -; V gene: TRBV30; CDR3 protein: CAWSVRPGLAYEQYF; CDR3 DNA: TGTGCCTGGAGTGTGAGACCGGGACTAGCCTACGAGCAGTACTTC
J gene: TRBJ2-3; D gene: -; clone size: -; V gene: TRBV27; CDR3 protein: CASSAPRYF; CDR3 DNA: TGTGCCAGCAGCGCTCCGAGGTATTTT
J gene: TRBJ1-1; D gene: -; clone size: -; V gene: TRBV2; CDR3 protein: CASRRDINTEAFF; CDR3 DNA: TGTGCCAGCAGGAGGGACATAAACACTGAAGCTTTCTTT
J gene: TRBJ2-1; D gene: -; clone size: -; V gene: TRBV4-1; CDR3 protein: CASSQETVYNEQFF; CDR3 DNA: TGCGCCAGCAGCCAAGAGACAGTCTACAATGAGCAGTTCTTC
J gene: TRBJ1-2; D gene: TRBD1; clone size: -; V gene: TRBV4-1; CDR3 protein: CASTRRQGDFYGYTF; CDR3 DNA: TGCGCCAGCACCAGAAGACAGGGGGATTTCTATGGCTACACCTTC
J gene: TRBJ1-1; D gene: TRBD1; clone size: -; V gene: TRBV18; CDR3 protein: CASSLPDRAEAFF; CDR3 DNA: TGTGCCAGCTCACTTCCAGACAGGGCTGAAGCTTTCTTT
J gene: TRBJ2-7; D gene: TRBD2; clone size: -; V gene: TRBV7-8; CDR3 protein: CASSLATSRTSYEQYF; CDR3 DNA: TGTGCCAGCAGCTTAGCGACGTCCCGGACTAGCTACGAGCAGTACTTC
J gene: TRBJ2-3; D gene: TRBD2; clone size: -; V gene: TRBV9; CDR3 protein: CASSVSSFSGGSPLDTQYF; CDR3 DNA: TGTGCCAGCAGCGTCTCCTCCTTCTCGGGGGGGTCCCCTCTGGATACGCAGTATTTT
J gene: TRBJ2-7; D gene: -; clone size: -; V gene: TRBV21-1; CDR3 protein: CASSPIYEQYF; CDR3 DNA: TGTGCCAGCTCCCCCATCTACGAGCAGTACTTC
J gene: TRBJ2-3; D gene: -; clone size: -; V gene: TRBV30; CDR3 protein: CAWSVLGGSTDTQYF; CDR3 DNA: TGTGCCTGGAGTGTACTGGGCGGGAGCACAGATACGCAGTATTTT
J gene: TRBJ2-5; D gene: -; clone size: -; V gene: TRBV7-2; CDR3 protein: CASSLAGSGETQYF; CDR3 DNA: TGTGCCAGCAGCTTAGCTGGAAGCGGGGAGACCCAGTACTTC
J gene: TRBJ2-3; D gene: TRBD2; clone size: -; V gene: TRBV12-5; CDR3 protein: CASGRSSGSTDTQYF; CDR3 DNA: TGTGCTAGTGGTCGGTCTAGCGGAAGCACAGATACGCAGTATTTT
J gene: TRBJ1-1; D gene: -; clone size: -; V gene: TRBV3-1/TRBV3-2; CDR3 protein: CASSIGQMNTEAFF; CDR3 DNA: TGTGCCAGCAGCATTGGACAGATGAACACTGAAGCTTTCTTT
J gene: TRBJ2-2; D gene: TRBD1; clone size: few; V gene: TRBV6-5; CDR3 protein: CASSYSNRGTGELFF; CDR3 DNA: TGTGCCAGCAGTTACTCGAACAGGGGTACCGGGGAGCTGTTTTTT
J gene: TRBJ1-4; D gene: -; clone size: once; V gene: TRBV19; CDR3 protein: CASSIGRVRDWTTNEKLFF; CDR3 DNA: TGTGCCAGTAGTATAGGGAGGGTACGAGACTGGACAACTAATGAAAAACTGTTTTTT
J gene: TRBJ1-2; D gene: TRBD1; clone size: -; V gene: TRBV27; CDR3 protein: CASSPGQALSGYTF; CDR3 DNA: TGTGCCAGCAGTCCGGGACAGGCTCTTTCTGGCTACACCTTC
J gene: TRBJ1-2; D gene: TRBD1; clone size: -; V gene: TRBV9; CDR3 protein: CASSVVRDRANYGYTF; CDR3 DNA: TGTGCCAGCAGCGTAGTACGGGACAGGGCTAACTATGGCTACACCTTC
J gene: TRBJ2-1; D gene: -; clone size: -; V gene: TRBV29-1; CDR3 protein: CSVERTNTGSNEQFF; CDR3 DNA: TGCAGCGTTGAACGGACGAACACCGGGAGCAATGAGCAGTTCTTC
J gene: TRBJ1-1; D gene: -; clone size: -; V gene: TRBV6-1; CDR3 protein: CASSEGWGGNTEAFF; CDR3 DNA: TGTGCCAGCAGTGAAGGGTGGGGCGGGAACACTGAAGCTTTCTTT
J gene: TRBJ2-1; D gene: TRBD1; clone size: -; V gene: TRBV6-5; CDR3 protein: CASRRTGDNEQFF; CDR3 DNA: TGTGCCAGCAGGCGGACAGGGGACAATGAGCAGTTCTTC
J gene: TRBJ1-5; D gene: -; clone size: -; V gene: TRBV28; CDR3 protein: CAVSLPGANQPQHF; CDR3 DNA: TGTGCCGTCAGCCTCCCGGGAGCAAATCAGCCCCAGCATTTT
J gene: TRBJ1-6; D gene: -; clone size: medium-sized; V gene: TRBV12-5; CDR3 protein: CASGQGDNSPLHF; CDR3 DNA: TGTGCTAGTGGCCAGGGTGATAATTCACCCCTCCACTTT
J gene: TRBJ2-2; D gene: -; clone size: -; V gene: TRBV7-8; CDR3 protein: CASSLGLPGELFF; CDR3 DNA: TGTGCCAGCAGCTTAGGACTCCCCGGGGAGCTGTTTTTT